The 2 T cell receptor beta chains in this list originate from one sample, sequenced in a study of CD8+ T cells in alopecia areata listed by TCRdb under 2018. The library came from the immunoSEQ multiplex PCR assay. To provide template for TCR sequencing, every sample had RNA extracted and reverse transcribed into cDNA. The source is immuneACCESS, and TCRdb retained only in-frame sequences with V and J called. Part of the clones is not carried over; for the studies checked, unresolved V genes explain less than half of this, and the remainder is unexplained. This sample holds 65,000 to 100,000 clones; roughly 51% were observed only once. The ten largest clones capture just over 5.5% of the sample. Sequenced input: NKG2D-high CD8+ T cells sorted from blood. The meaning of the sample's cell subset or site label: sorted CD8+ NKG2D-high blood T cells. Receptors were obtained from a human donor with alopecia areata.

This clone has just a few counts. V is TRBV5-6 and J is TRBJ1-5; D is perhaps TRBD1 (5 bases). With 1 base removed from V and 3 bases from J, the gap between germline ends came to 14 bases. This CDR3 comprises 16 residues. Per the germline V gene, CDR1 is SGHDT and CDR2 is YYEEEE. The CDR3 loop is CASSLWAGFYNQPQHF. The DNA for the CDR3 is TGTGCCAGCAGCTTGTGGGCAGGGTTTTACAATCAGCCCCAGCATTTT.

This sequence joins TRBV4-2 and TRBJ1-5; the D is unclear. Germline-derived CDR1 and CDR2 are LGHNA and YNFKEQ. The length of the CDR3 is 15 residues. Trimming left V 0 bases short and J 4 bases short, with 10 bases between. The CDR3 spells CASSQDEGTNQPQHF. CDR3 bases: TGTGCCAGCAGCCAAGATGAAGGCACAAATCAGCCCCAGCATTTT.